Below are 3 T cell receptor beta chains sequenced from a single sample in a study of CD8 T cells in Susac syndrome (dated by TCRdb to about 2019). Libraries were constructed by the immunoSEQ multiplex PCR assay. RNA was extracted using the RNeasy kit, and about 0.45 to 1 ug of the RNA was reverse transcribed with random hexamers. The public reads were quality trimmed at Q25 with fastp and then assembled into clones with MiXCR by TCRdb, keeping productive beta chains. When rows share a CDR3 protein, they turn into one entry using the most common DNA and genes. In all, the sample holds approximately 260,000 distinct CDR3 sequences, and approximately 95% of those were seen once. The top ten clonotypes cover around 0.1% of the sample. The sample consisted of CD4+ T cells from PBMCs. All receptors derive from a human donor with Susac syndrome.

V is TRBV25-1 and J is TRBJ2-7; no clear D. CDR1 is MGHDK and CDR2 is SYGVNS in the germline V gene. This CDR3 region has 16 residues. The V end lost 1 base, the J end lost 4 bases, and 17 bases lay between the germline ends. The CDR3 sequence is CASSESEAGHAYEQYF. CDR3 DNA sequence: TGTGCCAGCAGTGAATCTGAGGCAGGCCACGCGTACGAGCAGTACTTC.

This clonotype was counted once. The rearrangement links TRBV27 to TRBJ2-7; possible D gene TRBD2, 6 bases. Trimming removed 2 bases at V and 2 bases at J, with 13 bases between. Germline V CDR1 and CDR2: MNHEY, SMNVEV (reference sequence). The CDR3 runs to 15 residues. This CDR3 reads CASSLGMGGTYEQYF. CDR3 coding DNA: TGTGCCAGCAGTTTAGGGATGGGAGGCACCTACGAGCAGTACTTC.

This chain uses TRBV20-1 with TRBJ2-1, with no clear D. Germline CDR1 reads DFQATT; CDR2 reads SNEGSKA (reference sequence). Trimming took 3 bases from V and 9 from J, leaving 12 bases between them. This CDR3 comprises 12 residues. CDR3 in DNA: TGCAGTGCTAGCCGCCGACGGAGTGAGCAGTTCTTC. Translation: CSASRRRSEQFF.